A selection of T cell receptor beta chains follows, all from one sample in a study of blood T cell repertoires in COVID-19. Profiled with immunoSEQ multiplex PCR; TCRdb holds only in-frame clones, not every one. The table has 150,000 or so clones, about nine tenths seen once; the top ten hold approximately 3.7%. The material sequenced was PBMCs or T cells enriched from blood (not recorded which). The source is a woman aged 35 to 49 who had been exposed to COVID-19. Both conserved end residues are part of each CDR3. A D gene is named only where the DNA matches it firmly.

D gene	J gene	V gene	CDR3 protein	CDR3 DNA
-	TRBJ1-1	TRBV7-2	CASSLVPYMNTEAFF	TGTGCCAGCAGCTTAGTGCCTTACATGAACACTGAAGCTTTCTTT
-	TRBJ2-1	TRBV12-5	CASGLGPGAYNEQFF	TGTGCTAGTGGTCTAGGGCCGGGGGCCTACAATGAGCAGTTCTTC
-	TRBJ1-4	TRBV18	CASSQGGAEKLFF	TGTGCCAGCTCACAGGGTGGGGCTGAAAAACTGTTTTTT
TRBD1	TRBJ2-7	TRBV7-2	CASSPGTGTREQYF	TGTGCCAGCAGCCCCGGGACAGGGACAAGAGAGCAGTACTTC
TRBD1	TRBJ1-2	TRBV19	CASSADRVRGYTF	TGTGCCAGTAGTGCCGACAGGGTCCGAGGCTACACCTTC
-	TRBJ1-1	TRBV5-1	CASSLMVRGNTEAFF	TGCGCCAGCAGCCTGATGGTGCGGGGGAACACTGAAGCTTTCTTT
TRBD1	TRBJ1-1	TRBV28	CASSLTQGAPSTEAFF	TGTGCCAGCAGTTTAACACAGGGGGCGCCGTCCACTGAAGCTTTCTTT
-	TRBJ1-2	TRBV20-1	CSARDPDQGAF	TGCAGTGCTAGAGATCCCGATCAGGGCGCCTTC
TRBD1	TRBJ1-2	TRBV5-1	CASSPMTGSDGYTF	TGCGCCAGCAGCCCAATGACAGGGTCGGATGGCTACACCTTC
-	TRBJ1-1	TRBV7-6	CASSAGQGQNTEAFF	TGTGCCAGCAGCGCAGGCCAGGGACAGAACACTGAAGCTTTCTTT
-	TRBJ1-1	TRBV5-1	CASRMRGFDTEAFF	TGCGCCAGCAGAATGAGGGGGTTCGACACTGAAGCTTTCTTT
-	TRBJ1-6	TRBV5-1	CASSLDRPNSPLHF	TGCGCCAGCAGCTTGGACAGGCCGAATTCACCCCTCCACTTT
-	TRBJ2-1	TRBV7-2	CASSFSRENEQFF	TGTGCCAGCAGCTTTAGTAGGGAGAATGAGCAGTTCTTC
TRBD1	TRBJ1-6	TRBV7-9	CASSFGQGSSPLHF	TGTGCCAGCAGCTTCGGACAGGGTAGTTCACCCCTCCACTTT
-	TRBJ2-7	TRBV2	CASTGQFYEQYF	TGTGCCTCCACAGGACAGTTTTACGAGCAGTACTTC
-	TRBJ2-1	TRBV7-8	CASSFAGAGEQFF	TGTGCCAGCAGCTTCGCGGGGGCTGGCGAGCAGTTCTTC
TRBD1	TRBJ2-1	TRBV5-1	CASSKTGTGAAGHEQFF	TGCGCCAGCAGCAAGACCGGGACAGGGGCCGCCGGGCATGAGCAGTTCTTC
TRBD1	TRBJ1-5	TRBV7-9	CASSDDRGFQPQHF	TGTGCCAGCAGTGATGACAGGGGGTTTCAGCCCCAGCATTTT
TRBD1	TRBJ2-5	TRBV3-1/TRBV3-2	CASSQDTGGRTQYF	TGTGCCAGCAGCCAAGACACAGGGGGCAGGACCCAGTACTTC
-	TRBJ2-3	TRBV3-1/TRBV3-2	CASSQVIEADTQYF	TGTGCCAGCAGCCAGGTTATCGAGGCAGATACGCAGTATTTT